Here is one T cell receptor beta chain with its context. This sample is part of a study of blood T cell repertoires in COVID-19. The wider study: Italy, Spain and the United States were the sources of the convalescent and acute COVID-19 samples. T cells, B-cell-depleted T cells, or PBMCs supplied cDNA or gDNA.

It was during active infection that Seattle patients were enrolled and then longitudinally followed. Germline loops: CDR1 LNHDA, CDR2 SQIVND (reference sequence). This CDR3 contains 11 residues. V lost 11 bases to trimming and J lost 8 bases; unmatched junction nucleotides: 4. Method: immunoSEQ multiplex PCR; TCRdb's copy keeps in-frame clones and lacks some. The sample has approximately 250,000 clones; roughly 88% are singletons. The source is a woman older than 75 with COVID-19, enrolled during active disease. The sequenced material came from peripheral blood. This chain connects TRBV19 to TRBJ1-4, with 8 bases aligning to TRBD1. CDR3 in DNA: TGTGCCTCAAGGACAGGGGAAAAACTGTTTTTT. Its protein is CASRTGEKLFF. The full variable domain, its missing parts supplied by reference TRBV19 and TRBJ1-4, is DGGITQSPKYLFRKEGQNVTLSCEQNLNHDAMYWYRQDPGQGLRLIYYSQIVNDFQKGDIAEGYSVSREKKESFPLTVTSAQKNPTAFYLCASRTGEKLFFGSGTQLSVL.